This T cell receptor (beta chain) was observed in a study of CD8+CD57+ T cells in acquired aplastic anemia. The trim removed 4 bases at V and 5 bases at J, leaving 11 bases unmatched. Germline CDR1 is DFQATT and CDR2 is SNEGSKA (reference sequence). The CDR3 loop spans 15 amino acids. It was patients with CD8+CD57+ cell expansion by flow cytometry who were chosen for sequencing. No therapy had been given to the patients at the time of blood sampling. It was genomic DNA that served as the template for profiling TCR beta VDJ and CDR3. TCRdb itself ran the reads through MiXCR, one entry per CDR3 protein. The table lists tens of thousands of distinct CDR3 sequences, about 70% of them singletons.

The rearrangement joins TRBV20-1 to TRBJ2-1; the match to TRBD2 covers 7 bases. The sample was sorted CD4+, CD8+, or CD8+CD57+ T cells (not recorded which) from PBMCs. The receptor was isolated from a human donor with aplastic anemia. Here the CDR3 reads CSANGQRGVNNEQFF. CDR3 nucleotides: TGCAGTGCTAACGGCCAGCGGGGAGTTAACAATGAGCAGTTCTTC.